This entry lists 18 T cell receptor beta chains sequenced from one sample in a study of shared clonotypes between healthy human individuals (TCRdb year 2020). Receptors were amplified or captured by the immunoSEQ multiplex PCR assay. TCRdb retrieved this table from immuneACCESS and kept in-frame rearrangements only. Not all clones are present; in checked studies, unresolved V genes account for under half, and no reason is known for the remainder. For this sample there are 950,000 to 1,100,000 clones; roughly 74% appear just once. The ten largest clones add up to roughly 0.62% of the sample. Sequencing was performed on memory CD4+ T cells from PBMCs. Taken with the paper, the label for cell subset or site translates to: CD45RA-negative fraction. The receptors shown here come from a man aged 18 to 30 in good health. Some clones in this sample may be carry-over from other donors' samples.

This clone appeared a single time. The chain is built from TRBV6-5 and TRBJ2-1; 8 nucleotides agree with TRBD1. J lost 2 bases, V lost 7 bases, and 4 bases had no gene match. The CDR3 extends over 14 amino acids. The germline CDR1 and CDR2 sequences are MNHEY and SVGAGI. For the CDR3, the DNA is TGTGCCAGCACCTCGGACAGGGCCTACAATGAGCAGTTCTTC. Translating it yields CASTSDRAYNEQFF.

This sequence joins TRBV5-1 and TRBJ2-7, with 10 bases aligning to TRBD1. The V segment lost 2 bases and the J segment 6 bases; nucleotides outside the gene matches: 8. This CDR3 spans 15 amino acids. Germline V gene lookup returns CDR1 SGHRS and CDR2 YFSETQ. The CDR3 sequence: CASSLQTGQGGEQYF. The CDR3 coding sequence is TGCGCCAGCAGCTTACAAACCGGACAGGGGGGCGAGCAGTACTTC. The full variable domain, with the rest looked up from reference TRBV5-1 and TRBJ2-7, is KAGVTQTPRYLIKTRGQQVTLSCSPISGHRSVSWYQQTPGQGLQFLFEYFSETQRNKGNFPGRFSGRQFSNSRSEMNVSTLELGDSALYLCASSLQTGQGGEQYFGPGTRLTVT.

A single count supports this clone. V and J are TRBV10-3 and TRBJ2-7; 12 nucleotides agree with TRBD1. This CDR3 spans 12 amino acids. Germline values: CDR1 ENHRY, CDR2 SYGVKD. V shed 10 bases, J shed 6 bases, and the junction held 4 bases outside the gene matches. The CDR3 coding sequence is TGTGCCACCGGGACAGGGGGCGTCGAGCAGTACTTC. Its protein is CATGTGGVEQYF.

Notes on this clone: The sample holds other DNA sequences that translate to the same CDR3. Written as DNA, the CDR3 is TGCAGTGCTAGGGGGGACACTGAAGCTTTCTTT. Protein product: CSARGDTEAFF. This rearrangement joins TRBV20-1 to TRBJ1-1; possible D gene TRBD1, 5 bases. CDR1 DFQATT and CDR2 SNEGSKA come from the germline V gene (reference sequence). CDR3 size: 11 residues. V lost 3 bases, J lost 3 bases, and 5 bases lay in between.

In DNA, the CDR3 is TGTGCCAGCAGCTCCCTTTCAACAATGAACACTGAAGCTTTCTTT. Translated: CASSSLSTMNTEAFF. The chain employs TRBV7-8 and TRBJ1-1; D is unclear. CDR1 SGHVS and CDR2 FQNEAQ come from the germline V gene. The ends were cut back, 4 bases at V and 0 bases at J, with 12 bases in the middle. CDR3 length equals 15 residues.

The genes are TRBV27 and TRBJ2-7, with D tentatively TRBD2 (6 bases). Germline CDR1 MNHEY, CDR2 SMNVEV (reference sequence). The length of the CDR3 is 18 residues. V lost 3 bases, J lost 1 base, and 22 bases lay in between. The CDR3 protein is CASSFILASFGGSYEQYF. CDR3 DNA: TGTGCCAGCAGTTTTATACTAGCAAGTTTCGGTGGATCCTACGAGCAGTACTTC.

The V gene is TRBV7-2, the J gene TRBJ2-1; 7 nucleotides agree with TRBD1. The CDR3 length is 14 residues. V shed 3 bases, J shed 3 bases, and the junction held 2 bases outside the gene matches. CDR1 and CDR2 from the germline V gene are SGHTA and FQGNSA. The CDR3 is CASSLTGNYNEQFF. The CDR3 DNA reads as TGTGCCAGCAGCTTGACAGGGAACTACAATGAGCAGTTCTTC.

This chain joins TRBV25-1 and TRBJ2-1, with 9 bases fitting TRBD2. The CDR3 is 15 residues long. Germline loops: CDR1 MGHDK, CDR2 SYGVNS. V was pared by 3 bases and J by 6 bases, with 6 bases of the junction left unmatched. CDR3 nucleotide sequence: TGTGCCAGCAGTGATAGTATGACTAGCGGCAATGAGCAGTTCTTC. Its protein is CASSDSMTSGNEQFF.

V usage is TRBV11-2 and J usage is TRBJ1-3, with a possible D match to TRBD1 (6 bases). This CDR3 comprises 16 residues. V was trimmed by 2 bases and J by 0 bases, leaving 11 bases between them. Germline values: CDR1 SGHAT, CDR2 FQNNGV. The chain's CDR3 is CASSLLQGPSGNTIYF. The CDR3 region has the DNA TGTGCCAGCAGCTTACTACAGGGACCCTCTGGAAACACCATATATTTT. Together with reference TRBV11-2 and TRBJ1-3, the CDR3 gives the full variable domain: EAGVAQSPRYKIIEKRQSVAFWCNPISGHATLYWYQQILGQGPKLLIQFQNNGVVDDSQLPKDRFSAERLKGVDSTLKIQPAKLEDSAVYLCASSLLQGPSGNTIYFGEGSWLTVV.

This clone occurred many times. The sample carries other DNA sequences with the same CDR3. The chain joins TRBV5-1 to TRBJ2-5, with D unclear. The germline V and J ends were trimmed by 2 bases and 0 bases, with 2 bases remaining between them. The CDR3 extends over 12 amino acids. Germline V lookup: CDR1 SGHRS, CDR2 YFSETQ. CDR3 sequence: CASSFDQETQYF. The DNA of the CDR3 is TGCGCCAGCAGCTTTGACCAAGAGACCCAGTACTTC.

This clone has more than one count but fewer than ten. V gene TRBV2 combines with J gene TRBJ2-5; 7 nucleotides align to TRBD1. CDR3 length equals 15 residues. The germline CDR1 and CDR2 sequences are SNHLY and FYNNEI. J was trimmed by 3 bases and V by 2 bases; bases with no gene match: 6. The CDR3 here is CASSERSGGKETQYF. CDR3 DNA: TGTGCCAGCAGTGAAAGGTCAGGGGGAAAAGAGACCCAGTACTTC.

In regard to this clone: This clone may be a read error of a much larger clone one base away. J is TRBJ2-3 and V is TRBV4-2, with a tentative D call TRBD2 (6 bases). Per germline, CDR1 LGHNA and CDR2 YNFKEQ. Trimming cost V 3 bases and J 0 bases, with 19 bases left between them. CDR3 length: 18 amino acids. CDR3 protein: CASSHIGTATASTDTQYF. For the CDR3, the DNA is TGTGCCAGCAGCCACATCGGGACTGCGACCGCTAGCACAGATACGCAGTATTTT.

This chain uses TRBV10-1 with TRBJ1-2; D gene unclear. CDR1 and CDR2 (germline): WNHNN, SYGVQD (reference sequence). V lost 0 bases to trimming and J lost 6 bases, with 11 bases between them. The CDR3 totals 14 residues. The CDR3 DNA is TGCGCCAGCAGTGAGTCGCGGGGAAAGGATGGCTACACCTTC. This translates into CASSESRGKDGYTF.

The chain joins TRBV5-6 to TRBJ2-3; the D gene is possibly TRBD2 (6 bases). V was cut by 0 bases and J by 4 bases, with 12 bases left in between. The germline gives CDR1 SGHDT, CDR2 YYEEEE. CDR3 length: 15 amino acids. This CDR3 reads CASSLGLGNPDTQYF. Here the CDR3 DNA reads TGTGCCAGCAGCTTGGGACTAGGTAATCCAGATACGCAGTATTTT.

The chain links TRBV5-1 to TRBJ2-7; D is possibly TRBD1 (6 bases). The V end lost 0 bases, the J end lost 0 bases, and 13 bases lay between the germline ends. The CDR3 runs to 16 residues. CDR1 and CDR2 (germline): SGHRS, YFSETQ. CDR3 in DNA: TGCGCCAGCAGCTTGGCCGGGGCAGGGGCCTCCTACGAGCAGTACTTC. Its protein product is CASSLAGAGASYEQYF.

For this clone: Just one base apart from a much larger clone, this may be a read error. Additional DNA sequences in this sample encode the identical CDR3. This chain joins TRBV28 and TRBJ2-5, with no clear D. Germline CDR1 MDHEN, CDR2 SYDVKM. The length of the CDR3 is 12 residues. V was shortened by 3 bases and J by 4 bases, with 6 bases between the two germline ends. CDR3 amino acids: CASSLVGETQYF. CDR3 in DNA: TGTGCCAGCAGTTTGGTGGGAGAGACCCAGTACTTC.

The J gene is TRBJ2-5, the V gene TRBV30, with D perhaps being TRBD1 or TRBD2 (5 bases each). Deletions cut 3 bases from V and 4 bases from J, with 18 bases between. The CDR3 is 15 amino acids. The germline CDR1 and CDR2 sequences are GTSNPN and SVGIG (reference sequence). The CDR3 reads CAWSRTGTKRETQYF. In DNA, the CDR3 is TGTGCCTGGAGCCGCACCGGGACCAAGCGAGAGACCCAGTACTTC.

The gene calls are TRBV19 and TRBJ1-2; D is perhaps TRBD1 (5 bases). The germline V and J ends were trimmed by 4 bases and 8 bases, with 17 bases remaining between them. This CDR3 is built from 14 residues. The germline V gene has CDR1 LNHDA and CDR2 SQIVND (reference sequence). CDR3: CASSKDSGYSGYTF. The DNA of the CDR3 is TGTGCCAGTAGTAAAGACAGCGGATATAGCGGCTACACCTTC.